The text below deals with one TCR beta chain. The target antigen is unknown. The source of the sample is a study of T cells after yellow fever vaccination. From the 5' RACE reads, TCRdb called clonotypes with MiXCR, one entry per CDR3 protein. The table includes under 600,000 distinct CDR3 sequences, just over 20% detected once. Study results and caveats: Abundant clonotypes from the bulk population could have been carried over as contaminants into FACS-sorted repertoires.

Per germline, CDR1 KGHSH and CDR2 LQKENI. CDR3 length: 12 amino acids. The ends were cut back, 0 bases at V and 11 bases at J, with 8 bases in the middle. The clonotype originates from a man in his late teens or twenties who received the YFV17D yellow fever vaccine. The sequences come from PBMCs, collected approximately 22 days after the first yellow fever vaccination. V gene TRBV18 combines with J gene TRBJ1-5, with D maybe TRBD1 (6 bases). This CDR3 reads CASSPPAGAQHF. CDR3 DNA: TGTGCCAGCTCACCACCGGCAGGGGCCCAGCATTTT.